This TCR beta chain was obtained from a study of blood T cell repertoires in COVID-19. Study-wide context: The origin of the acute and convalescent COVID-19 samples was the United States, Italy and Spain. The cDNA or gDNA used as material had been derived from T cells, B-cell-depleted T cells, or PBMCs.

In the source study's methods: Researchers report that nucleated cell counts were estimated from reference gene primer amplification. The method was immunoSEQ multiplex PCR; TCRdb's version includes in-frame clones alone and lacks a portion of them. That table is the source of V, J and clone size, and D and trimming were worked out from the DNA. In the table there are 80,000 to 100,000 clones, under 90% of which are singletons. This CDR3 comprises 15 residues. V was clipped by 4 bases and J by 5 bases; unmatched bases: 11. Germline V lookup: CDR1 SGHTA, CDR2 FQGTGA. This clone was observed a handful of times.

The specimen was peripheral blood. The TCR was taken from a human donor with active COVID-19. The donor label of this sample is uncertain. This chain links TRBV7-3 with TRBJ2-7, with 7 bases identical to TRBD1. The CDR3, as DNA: TGTGCCAGCAGCTGGGGACAGACAGAAAATGACGAGCAGTACTTC. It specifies CASSWGQTENDEQYF. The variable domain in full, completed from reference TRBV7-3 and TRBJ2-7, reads GAGVSQTPSNKVTEKGKYVELRCDPISGHTALYWYRQSLGQGPEFLIYFQGTGAADDSGLPNDRFFAVRPEGSVSTLKIQRTERGDSAVYLCASSWGQTENDEQYFGPGTRLTVT.